Below, 28 T cell receptor beta chains from the same sample are listed, as sequenced in a study of blood T cell repertoires in COVID-19. Sequencing used immunoSEQ multiplex PCR; TCRdb keeps in-frame clones, though not all of them. This sample has fewer than 250,000 clones, with over 80% found just once. The sequenced sample was PBMCs or T cells enriched from blood (not recorded which). The source of these receptors is a woman aged 40 to 50 who had recovered from COVID-19.

The V and J genes are TRBV27 and TRBJ1-1; a weak D match, TRBD1 (5 bases). The CDR3 is made up of 12 amino acids. The germline gives CDR1 MNHEY, CDR2 SMNVEV (reference sequence). Trimming stripped 8 bases from V and 8 bases from J, with 15 bases between. The CDR3 sequence is CASWDQGTEAFF. The CDR3 nucleotides are TGTGCCAGCTGGGATCAGGGTACCGAAGCTTTCTTT.

This clone has a single count. The J gene is TRBJ2-1, the V gene TRBV11-2; D might be TRBD1 (6 bases). The germline V gene has CDR1 SGHAT and CDR2 FQNNGV. V was trimmed by 5 bases and J by 9 bases, leaving 20 bases between them. CDR3 length equals 15 residues. The CDR3 region is CASSDSWGLDGEQFF. The CDR3 nucleotides read TGTGCCAGCAGCGATTCTTGGGGGCTAGATGGTGAGCAGTTCTTC.

This clone was seen just once. The rearrangement links TRBV20-1 to TRBJ1-6; 7 bases align to TRBD1. Germline CDR1 is DFQATT and CDR2 is SNEGSKA (reference sequence). CDR3 length equals 14 residues. Trimming removed 3 bases from V and 7 bases from J; junction bases left unmatched: 6. The CDR3 spells CSASSGQVNSPLHF. CDR3 bases: TGCAGTGCTAGTTCCGGACAGGTGAATTCACCCCTCCACTTT.

V usage is TRBV4-1 and J usage is TRBJ2-1, with 7 bases lining up with TRBD2. Per germline, CDR1 MGHRA and CDR2 YSYEKL. The CDR3 is made up of 16 amino acids. Losses at the gene ends were 3 bases for V and 0 bases for J; bases not matched to a gene: 5. In DNA, the CDR3 is TGCGCCAGCAGCCAGCCTAGCGGTCTCTCCTACAATGAGCAGTTCTTC. Translating gives CASSQPSGLSYNEQFF.

The chain couples TRBV5-1 to TRBJ2-3; TRBD2 matches 11 bases. CDR1 and CDR2 from the germline V gene are SGHRS and YFSETQ. V was clipped by 0 bases and J by 6 bases; unmatched bases: 9. CDR3 length equals 17 residues. The CDR3 loop reads CASSLVGLAGGGDTQYF. The CDR3 DNA sequence: TGCGCCAGCAGCTTGGTAGGTCTAGCGGGAGGTGGCGATACGCAGTATTTT.

The chain has TRBV28 and TRBJ2-6; TRBD2 is a possible D gene (6 bases). Germline lookup yields CDR1 MDHEN and CDR2 SYDVKM. This CDR3 contains 18 residues. The V and J ends lost 6 bases and 0 bases respectively, with 18 bases between them. In DNA, the CDR3 is TGTGCCAGCAGCTCCCTCCGGGACTTCTTCTCTGGGGCCAACGTCCTGACTTTC. It encodes CASSSLRDFFSGANVLTF.

The table lists this clone with a few counts. The chain has TRBV19 and TRBJ2-3; D may be TRBD2 (6 bases). V was trimmed by 3 bases and J by 4 bases, leaving 17 bases between them. Germline-derived CDR1 and CDR2 are LNHDA and SQIVND (reference sequence). The CDR3 loop spans 16 amino acids. In nucleotides, the CDR3 is TGTGCCAGTAGTATGAAGGCAGACTGGAGGGCAGATACGCAGTATTTT. It is translated as CASSMKADWRADTQYF.

V usage is TRBV29-1 and J usage is TRBJ2-2; D is unresolved. CDR1 and CDR2 (germline): SQVTM, ANQGSEA. V gave up 7 bases and J gave up 4 bases, with 10 bases separating them. The CDR3 runs to 12 residues. CDR3 bases: TGCAGCGGGGGATCTTTCACCGGGGAGCTGTTTTTT. Translating it yields CSGGSFTGELFF.

This clone was seen a handful of times. The rearrangement joins TRBV6-5 to TRBJ1-1; possibly TRBD1 for D (5 bases). The CDR3 is made up of 13 amino acids. Looked up from germline, CDR1 is MNHEY and CDR2 is SVGAGI. V was pared by 4 bases and J by 5 bases, with 11 bases between. The CDR3 nucleotides read TGTGCCAGCAGTTCCTACCAGGGAACTGAAGCTTTCTTT. It encodes CASSSYQGTEAFF.

The V and J genes are TRBV5-4 and TRBJ2-7; D is unresolved. Trimming took 3 bases from V and 6 from J, leaving 22 bases between them. This CDR3 has 16 residues. Germline CDR1 SGHNT, CDR2 YYREEE (reference sequence). In nucleotides, the CDR3 is TGTGCCAGCAGCTCCGACTTGAATACCGGGTTGGGCGAGCAGTACTTC. Protein sequence: CASSSDLNTGLGEQYF.

The V call is TRBV5-1, the J call TRBJ2-7; D is ambiguous. The CDR3 totals 13 residues. The germline gives CDR1 SGHRS, CDR2 YFSETQ. The ends were cut back, 4 bases at V and 0 bases at J, with 8 bases in the middle. The CDR3 sequence is CASSQAISYEQYF. The CDR3 DNA follows: TGCGCCAGCAGCCAGGCGATCTCCTACGAGCAGTACTTC.

This chain joins TRBV28 and TRBJ1-5; unclear D gene. CDR1 is MDHEN and CDR2 is SYDVKM in the germline V gene. Trimming pared 2 bases from V and 3 bases from J, leaving 11 bases between. The CDR3 contains 15 residues. The chain's CDR3 is CASSLGLNYNQPQHF. As DNA, the CDR3 is TGTGCCAGCAGTTTAGGTCTCAACTACAATCAGCCCCAGCATTTT.

The chain recombines TRBV7-8 with TRBJ1-1; no firm D call. The germline gives CDR1 SGHVS, CDR2 FQNEAQ. The CDR3 extends over 12 amino acids. V shed 4 bases and J shed 1 base, with 4 bases lying between them. For the CDR3, the DNA is TGTGCCAGCAGCTGGGCGAACACTGAAGCTTTCTTT. Protein product: CASSWANTEAFF. Full variable domain (rest looked up from reference TRBV7-8 and TRBJ1-1): GAGVSQSPRYKVAKRGQDVALRCDPISGHVSLFWYQQALGQGPEFLTYFQNEAQLDKSGLPSDRFFAERPEGSVSTLKIQRTQQEDSAVYLCASSWANTEAFFGQGTRLTVV.

The chain is built from TRBV5-1 and TRBJ1-2; 9 nucleotides agree with TRBD1. There are 18 residues in the CDR3. V lost 4 bases and J lost 0; bases outside the gene matches: 13. CDR1 is SGHRS, CDR2 YFSETQ, per germline. The CDR3 DNA reads as TGCGCCAGCAGCAGAAGGACCGGGACAGGGATAACTAACTATGGCTACACCTTC. Translation gives CASSRRTGTGITNYGYTF. The full variable domain, its missing parts supplied by reference TRBV5-1 and TRBJ1-2, is KAGVTQTPRYLIKTRGQQVTLSCSPISGHRSVSWYQQTPGQGLQFLFEYFSETQRNKGNFPGRFSGRQFSNSRSEMNVSTLELGDSALYLCASSRRTGTGITNYGYTFGSGTRLTVV.

The V gene is TRBV7-8, the J gene TRBJ2-5; 7 bases line up with TRBD2. In germline, CDR1 is SGHVS, CDR2 FQNEAQ. The CDR3 loop spans 12 amino acids. The V segment lost 6 bases and the J segment 3 bases; nucleotides outside the gene matches: 1. As DNA, the CDR3 is TGTGCCAGCAGTCTAGCGGAAGAGACCCAGTACTTC. It encodes CASSLAEETQYF.

The V and J genes are TRBV5-4 and TRBJ1-4; 8 nucleotides match TRBD1. The germline V gene has CDR1 SGHNT and CDR2 YYREEE (reference sequence). CDR3 length: 14 amino acids. V lost 3 bases to trimming and J lost 4 bases; unmatched junction nucleotides: 2. Written as DNA, the CDR3 is TGTGCCAGCAGCTCGGACAGGGATAATGAAAAACTGTTTTTT. This encodes CASSSDRDNEKLFF.

This chain connects TRBV6-5 to TRBJ1-2; D is perhaps TRBD1 (6 bases). The CDR3 covers 13 residues. V was trimmed by 0 bases and J by 4 bases, leaving 6 bases between them. Germline V gene lookup returns CDR1 MNHEY and CDR2 SVGAGI. The CDR3 loop reads CASSYSTGYGYTF. The CDR3 DNA reads TGTGCCAGCAGTTACTCGACAGGCTATGGCTACACCTTC.

Comments on this clone: The junction shows a germline mismatch at one end, possibly a read error. The chain links TRBV20-1 to TRBJ2-7; a weak D match, TRBD2 (7 bases). This CDR3 has 11 residues. Germline CDR1 is DFQATT and CDR2 is SNEGSKA (reference sequence). CDR3 sequence reads: CSARGGGEQYF. The CDR3 nucleotides read TGCAGTGCCAGAGGGGGGGGCGAGCAGTACTTC.

The V call is TRBV9, the J call TRBJ2-1; no clear D gene. V lost 4 bases to trimming and J lost 9 bases, with 14 bases between them. The CDR3 is 13 residues long. Germline V lookup: CDR1 SGDLS, CDR2 YYNGEE. The CDR3 nucleotides are TGTGCCAGCAGCCCCACCCGCGTTGGTGAGCAGTTCTTC. This translates into CASSPTRVGEQFF.

The CDR3 nucleotides read TGTGCCAGCGAGGACAGGGGGCGAGGTTTTGAAGCTTTCTTT. Its protein product is CASEDRGRGFEAFF. V gene TRBV25-1 combines with J gene TRBJ1-1, with TRBD1 identical over 11 bases. V was clipped by 8 bases and J by 7 bases; unmatched bases: 9. CDR3 length: 14 amino acids. CDR1 and CDR2 from the germline V gene are MGHDK and SYGVNS.

The V gene is TRBV10-1, the J gene TRBJ2-7, with D possibly being TRBD2 (6 bases). Trimming cost V 2 bases and J 3 bases, with 8 bases left between them. The CDR3 contains 13 residues. The germline V gene has CDR1 WNHNN and CDR2 SYGVQD (reference sequence). CDR3 protein: CASSESSGYEQYF. The CDR3 DNA follows: TGCGCCAGCAGTGAGAGTAGCGGCTACGAGCAGTACTTC.

The CDR3 region is CASSPDRGNGYTF. CDR3 nucleotides: TGTGCCAGCAGCCCAGACAGGGGAAACGGCTACACCTTC. The genes are TRBV7-6 and TRBJ1-2; the match to TRBD1 covers 8 bases. The trim removed 5 bases at V and 8 bases at J, leaving 7 bases unmatched. Germline V gene sequence: CDR1 SGHVS, CDR2 FNYEAQ. The CDR3 contains 13 residues.

The chain couples TRBV10-3 to TRBJ2-3; 8 bases match TRBD2. V shed 2 bases and J 4 bases; nucleotides not matched to a gene: 5. CDR3 size: 15 residues. Germline lookup yields CDR1 ENHRY and CDR2 SYGVKD. The CDR3: CAISEGTSRADTQYF. CDR3 DNA: TGTGCCATCAGTGAGGGGACTAGTAGGGCAGATACGCAGTATTTT.

This chain links TRBV5-6 with TRBJ2-5; possibly TRBD2 for D (6 bases). With 4 bases removed from V and 5 bases from J, the gap between germline ends came to 18 bases. This CDR3 spans 15 amino acids. Germline V gene sequence: CDR1 SGHDT, CDR2 YYEEEE. DNA for the CDR3: TGTGCCAGCAGCCCGTCGGAGGGTGAGGGTGAGACCCAGTACTTC. The encoded protein is CASSPSEGEGETQYF.

The chain couples TRBV7-2 to TRBJ2-2; 12 bases line up with TRBD2. The trim removed 3 bases at V and 7 bases at J, leaving 3 bases unmatched. The CDR3 extends over 15 amino acids. The germline CDR1 and CDR2 sequences are SGHTA and FQGNSA. The CDR3 DNA follows: TGTGCCAGCAGCTTCAGACTAGCGGGAGTCGGGGAGCTGTTTTTT. This sequence encodes CASSFRLAGVGELFF.

There are a few counts of this clone. V and J are TRBV11-1 and TRBJ2-3; D may be TRBD1 (6 bases). V was pared by 4 bases and J by 7 bases, with 12 bases between. The CDR3 sequence is 13 residues long. The germline gives CDR1 SGHAT, CDR2 FQDESV (reference sequence). The CDR3 coding sequence is TGTGCCAGCAGCTCGTACCGGGACAATACGCAGTATTTT. It encodes CASSSYRDNTQYF. The variable domain in full, with the rest retrieved from reference TRBV11-1 and TRBJ2-3, is EAEVAQSPRYKITEKSQAVAFWCDPISGHATLYWYRQILGQGPELLVQFQDESVVDDSQLPKDRFSAERLKGVDSTLKIQPAELGDSAMYLCASSSYRDNTQYFGPGTRLTVL.

The chain combines TRBV5-1 with TRBJ2-1; D uncertain. Germline values: CDR1 SGHRS, CDR2 YFSETQ. The CDR3 spans 13 residues. The V end was cut by 3 bases, the J end by 6 bases, with 10 bases between. CDR3 in amino acids: CASSWNTANEQFF. The CDR3 bases are TGCGCCAGCAGCTGGAATACAGCCAATGAGCAGTTCTTC.

The chain combines TRBV7-8 with TRBJ2-3; 9 bases match TRBD2. Trimming at V came to 1 base and at J to 2 bases, leaving 4 bases not matched to a gene. Germline lookup yields CDR1 SGHVS and CDR2 FQNEAQ. The CDR3 spans 16 residues. The chain's CDR3 is CASSLGVAGATDTQYF. As DNA, the CDR3 is TGTGCCAGCAGCTTAGGGGTAGCGGGAGCCACAGATACGCAGTATTTT.